This TCR beta chain was observed in a study of T cell repertoires in cytomegalovirus infection. At the level of the study: Used in the study were CMV epitopes, some recently identified and HLA-C-restricted, others well-studied and HLA-B-restricted. An indication of both CMV infection and matching HLA type came from public TCR beta signatures.

General study results and limits: Identification of carriers of CMV plus the relevant HLA was achieved through cumulative public TCR beta family frequency. The study found HLA-C-restricted CMV-specific TCR beta clonotypes dominating the ex vivo response.

TCRdb used MiXCR to reprocess the reads, holding one entry per CDR3 protein. The data hold about 700,000 distinct CDR3 sequences, with around 30% observed a single time. Trimming stripped 8 bases from V and 3 bases from J, with 17 bases between. The CDR3 is 14 residues long. Germline V lookup: CDR1 SGHVS, CDR2 FNYEAQ. This clonotype was seen more than once but under ten times. Its matching antigen is unknown. This chain connects TRBV7-6 to TRBJ2-7, with D perhaps given as TRBD1 or TRBD2 (5 bases each). This receptor was taken from a human donor in good health (CMV status not recorded). Some clones in this sample may be carry-over from other donors' samples. This material consisted of cultured PBMCs, taken from culture after CMV antigen stimulation. CDR3 sequence: CASARGRSRYEQYF. The CDR3 DNA is TGTGCCAGCGCTCGGGGCAGGTCGCGCTACGAGCAGTACTTC.